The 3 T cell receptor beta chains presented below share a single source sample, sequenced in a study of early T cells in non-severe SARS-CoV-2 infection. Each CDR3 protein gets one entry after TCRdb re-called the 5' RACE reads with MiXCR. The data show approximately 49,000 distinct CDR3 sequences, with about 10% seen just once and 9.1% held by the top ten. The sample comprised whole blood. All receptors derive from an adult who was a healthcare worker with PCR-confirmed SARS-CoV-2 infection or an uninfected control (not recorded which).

The CDR3, as DNA: TGTGCCAGCTCACCAAATTGGGAGGAGACTTTCTTT. Translating it yields CASSPNWEETFF. The V gene is TRBV18, the J gene TRBJ1-1; D not certain. The CDR3 has 12 amino acids. V was trimmed by 2 bases and J by 12 bases, leaving 13 bases between them. CDR1 is KGHSH and CDR2 is LQKENI in the germline V gene. The complete variable domain, with remaining parts taken from reference TRBV18 and TRBJ1-1, reads NAGVMQNPRHLVRRRGQEARLRCSPMKGHSHVYWYRQLPEEGLKFMVYLQKENIIDESGMPKERFSAEFPKEGPSILRIQQVVRGDSAAYFCASSPNWEETFFGQGTRLTVV.

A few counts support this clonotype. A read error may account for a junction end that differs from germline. CDR3 bases: TGCAGCGTGGAAGGACAGCTCACCTTC. Translation: CSVEGQLTF. This sequence joins TRBV29-1 and TRBJ1-2, with D possibly matching TRBD1 (6 bases). This CDR3 is 9 amino acids long. The V gene's germline CDR1 is SQVTM and CDR2 ANQGSEA.

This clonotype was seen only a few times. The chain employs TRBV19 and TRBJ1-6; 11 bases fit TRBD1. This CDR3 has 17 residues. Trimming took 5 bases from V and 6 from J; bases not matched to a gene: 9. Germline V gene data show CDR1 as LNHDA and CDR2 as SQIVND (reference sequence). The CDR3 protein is CASSPKPGTGGNSPLHF. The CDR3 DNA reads TGTGCCAGTAGTCCAAAACCCGGGACAGGGGGTAATTCACCCCTCCACTTT.